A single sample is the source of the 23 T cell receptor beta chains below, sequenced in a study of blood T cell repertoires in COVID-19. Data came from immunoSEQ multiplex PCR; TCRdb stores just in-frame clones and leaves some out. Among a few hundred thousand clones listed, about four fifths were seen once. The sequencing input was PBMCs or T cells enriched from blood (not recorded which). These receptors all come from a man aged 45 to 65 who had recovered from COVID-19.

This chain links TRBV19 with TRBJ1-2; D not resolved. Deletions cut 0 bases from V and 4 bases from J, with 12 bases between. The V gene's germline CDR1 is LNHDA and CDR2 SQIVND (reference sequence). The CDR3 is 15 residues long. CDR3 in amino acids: CASSIDPGGGYGYTF. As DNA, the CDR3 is TGTGCCAGTAGTATAGACCCCGGAGGTGGCTATGGCTACACCTTC.

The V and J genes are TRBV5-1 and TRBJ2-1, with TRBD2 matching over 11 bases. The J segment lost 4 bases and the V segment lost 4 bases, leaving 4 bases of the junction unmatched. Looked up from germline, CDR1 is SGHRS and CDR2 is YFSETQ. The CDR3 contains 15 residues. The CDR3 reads CASSPTSGMYNEQFF. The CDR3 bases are TGCGCCAGCAGCCCGACTAGCGGGATGTACAATGAGCAGTTCTTC.

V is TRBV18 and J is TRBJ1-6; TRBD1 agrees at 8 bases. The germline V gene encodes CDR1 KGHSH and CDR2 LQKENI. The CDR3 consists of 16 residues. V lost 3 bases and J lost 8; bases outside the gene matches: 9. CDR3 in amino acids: CASSPGQGAGYSPLHF. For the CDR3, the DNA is TGTGCCAGCTCACCGGGGCAGGGGGCCGGTTATTCACCCCTCCACTTT.

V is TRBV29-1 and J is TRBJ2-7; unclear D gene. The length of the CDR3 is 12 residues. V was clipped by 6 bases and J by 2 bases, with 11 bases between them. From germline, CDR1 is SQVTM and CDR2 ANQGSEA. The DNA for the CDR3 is TGCAGCGTAAGGCAGGCACCCTACGAGCAGTACTTC. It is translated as CSVRQAPYEQYF.

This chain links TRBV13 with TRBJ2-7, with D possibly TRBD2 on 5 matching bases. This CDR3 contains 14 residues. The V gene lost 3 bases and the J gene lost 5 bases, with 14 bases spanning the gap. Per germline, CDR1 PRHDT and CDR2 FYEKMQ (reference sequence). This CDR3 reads CASSFRDSAHEQYF. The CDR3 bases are TGTGCCAGCAGCTTCCGGGATTCGGCCCACGAGCAGTACTTC.

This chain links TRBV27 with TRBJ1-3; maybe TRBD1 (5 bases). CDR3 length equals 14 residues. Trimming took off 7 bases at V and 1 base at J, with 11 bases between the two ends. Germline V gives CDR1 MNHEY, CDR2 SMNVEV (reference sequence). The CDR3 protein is CASMAGRSGNTIYF. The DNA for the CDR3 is TGTGCCAGCATGGCAGGGAGGTCTGGAAACACCATATATTTT.

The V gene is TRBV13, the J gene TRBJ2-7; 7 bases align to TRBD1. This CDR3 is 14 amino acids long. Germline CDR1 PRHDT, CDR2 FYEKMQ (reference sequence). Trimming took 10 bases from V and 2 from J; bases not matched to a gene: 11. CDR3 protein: CATKESGTAYEQYF. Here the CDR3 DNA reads TGTGCCACCAAGGAGTCTGGGACAGCCTACGAGCAGTACTTC. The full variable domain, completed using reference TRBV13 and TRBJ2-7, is AAGVIQSPRHLIKEKRETATLKCYPIPRHDTVYWYQQGPGQDPQFLISFYEKMQSDKGSIPDRFSAQQFSDYHSELNMSSLELGDSALYFCATKESGTAYEQYFGPGTRLTVT.

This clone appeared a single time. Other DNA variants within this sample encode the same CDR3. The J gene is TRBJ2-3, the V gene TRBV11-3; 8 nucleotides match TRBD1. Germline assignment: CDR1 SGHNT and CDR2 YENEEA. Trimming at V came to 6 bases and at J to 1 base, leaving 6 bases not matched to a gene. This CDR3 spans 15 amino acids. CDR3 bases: TGTGCCAGCAGTCCAGGACAGGGAGGCACAGATACGCAGTATTTT. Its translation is CASSPGQGGTDTQYF.

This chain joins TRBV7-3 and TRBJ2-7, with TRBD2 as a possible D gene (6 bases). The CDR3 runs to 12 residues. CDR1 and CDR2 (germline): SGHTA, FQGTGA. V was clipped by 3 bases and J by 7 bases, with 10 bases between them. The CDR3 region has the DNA TGTGCCAGCAGCTTTACGGGGGAAGAGCAGTACTTC. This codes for CASSFTGEEQYF.

CDR3 sequence (DNA): TGTGCCAGCAGCACCGGGCCCGGGGATGAGCAGTTCTTC. Protein product: CASSTGPGDEQFF. The V and J genes are TRBV11-2 and TRBJ2-1; D is possibly TRBD2 (5 bases). Trimming cost V 5 bases and J 8 bases, with 13 bases left between them. CDR1 is SGHAT and CDR2 is FQNNGV in the germline V gene. The CDR3 covers 13 residues.

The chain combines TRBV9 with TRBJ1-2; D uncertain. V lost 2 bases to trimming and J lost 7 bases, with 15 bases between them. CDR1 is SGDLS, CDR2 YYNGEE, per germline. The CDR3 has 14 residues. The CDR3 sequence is CASSVNGQVAGYTF. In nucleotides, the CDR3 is TGTGCCAGCAGCGTTAATGGGCAGGTTGCTGGCTACACCTTC.

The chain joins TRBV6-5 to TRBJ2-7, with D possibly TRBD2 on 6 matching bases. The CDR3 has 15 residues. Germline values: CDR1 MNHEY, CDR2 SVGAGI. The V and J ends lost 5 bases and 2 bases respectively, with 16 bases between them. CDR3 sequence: CASSPGLVSTYEQYF. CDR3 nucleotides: TGTGCCAGCAGTCCGGGACTCGTATCGACCTACGAGCAGTACTTC.

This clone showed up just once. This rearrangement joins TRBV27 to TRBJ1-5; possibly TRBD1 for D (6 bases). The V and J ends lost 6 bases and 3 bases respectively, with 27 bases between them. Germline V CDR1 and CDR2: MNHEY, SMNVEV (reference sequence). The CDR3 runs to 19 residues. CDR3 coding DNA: TGTGCCAGCAGCCGCCACCGACCGGACAGCCCTTTTATCAATCAGCCCCAGCATTTT. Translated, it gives CASSRHRPDSPFINQPQHF.

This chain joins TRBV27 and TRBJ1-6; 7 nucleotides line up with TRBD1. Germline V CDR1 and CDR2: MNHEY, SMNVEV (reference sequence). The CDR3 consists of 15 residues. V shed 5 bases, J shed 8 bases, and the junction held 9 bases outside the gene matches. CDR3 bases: TGTGCCAGCAGTGCGCAGACAGGGACGGATTCACCCCTCCACTTT. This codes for CASSAQTGTDSPLHF.

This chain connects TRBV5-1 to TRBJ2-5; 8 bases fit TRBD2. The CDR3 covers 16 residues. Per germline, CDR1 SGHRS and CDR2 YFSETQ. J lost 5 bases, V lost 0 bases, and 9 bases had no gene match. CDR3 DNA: TGCGCCAGCAGCTTGGAGAGCGGGGGCGCTTTGGAGACCCAGTACTTC. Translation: CASSLESGGALETQYF.

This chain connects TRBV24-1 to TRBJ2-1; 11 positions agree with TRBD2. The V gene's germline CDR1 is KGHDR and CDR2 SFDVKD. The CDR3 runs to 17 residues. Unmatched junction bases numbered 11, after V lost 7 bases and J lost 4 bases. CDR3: CATSGGISGREYNEQFF. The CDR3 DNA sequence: TGTGCCACCAGCGGAGGCATTAGCGGGAGGGAGTACAATGAGCAGTTCTTC.

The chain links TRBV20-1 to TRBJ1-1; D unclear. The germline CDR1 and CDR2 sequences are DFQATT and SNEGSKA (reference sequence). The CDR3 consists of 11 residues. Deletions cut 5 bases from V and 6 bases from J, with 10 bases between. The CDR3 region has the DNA TGCAGTGCTTCCGCCTACCCTGAAGCTTTCTTT. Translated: CSASAYPEAFF.

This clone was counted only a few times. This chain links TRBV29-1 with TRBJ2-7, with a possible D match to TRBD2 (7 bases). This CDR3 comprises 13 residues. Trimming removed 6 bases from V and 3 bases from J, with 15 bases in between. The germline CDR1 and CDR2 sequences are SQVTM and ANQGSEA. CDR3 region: CSVSGGQSYEQYF. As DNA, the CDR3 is TGCAGCGTCTCCGGGGGGCAGAGCTACGAGCAGTACTTC.

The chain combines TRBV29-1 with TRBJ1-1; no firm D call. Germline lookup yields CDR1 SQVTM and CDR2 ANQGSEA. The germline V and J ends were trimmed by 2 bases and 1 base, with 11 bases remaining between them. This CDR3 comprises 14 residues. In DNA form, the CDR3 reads TGCAGCGTTGAATCCACAGAGAGGAACACTGAAGCTTTCTTT. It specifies CSVESTERNTEAFF.

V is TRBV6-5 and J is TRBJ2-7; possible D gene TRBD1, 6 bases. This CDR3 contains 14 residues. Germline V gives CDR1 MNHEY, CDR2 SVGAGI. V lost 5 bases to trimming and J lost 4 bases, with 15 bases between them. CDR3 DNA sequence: TGTGCCAGCAGTAGGACAGCCGATCTGTACGAGCAGTACTTC. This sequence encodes CASSRTADLYEQYF.

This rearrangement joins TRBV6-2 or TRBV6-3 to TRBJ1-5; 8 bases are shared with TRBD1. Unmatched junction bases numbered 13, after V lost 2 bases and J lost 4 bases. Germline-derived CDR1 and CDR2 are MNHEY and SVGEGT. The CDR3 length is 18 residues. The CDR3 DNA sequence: TGTGCCAGCAGTTACCACGTTAGACAGGGGAGTAGAAATCAGCCCCAGCATTTT. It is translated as CASSYHVRQGSRNQPQHF.

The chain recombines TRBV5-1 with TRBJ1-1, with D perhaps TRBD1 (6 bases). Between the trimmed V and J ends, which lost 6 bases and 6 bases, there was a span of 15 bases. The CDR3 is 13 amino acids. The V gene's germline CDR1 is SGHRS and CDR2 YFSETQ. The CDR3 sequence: CASTRQEGAEAFF. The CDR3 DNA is TGCGCCAGCACCAGACAGGAAGGGGCTGAAGCTTTCTTT.

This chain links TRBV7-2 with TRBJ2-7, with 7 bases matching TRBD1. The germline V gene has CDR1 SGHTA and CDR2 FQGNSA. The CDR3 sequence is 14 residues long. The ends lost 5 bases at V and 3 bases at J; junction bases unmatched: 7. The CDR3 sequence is CASSPYRGIYEQYF. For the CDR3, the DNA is TGTGCCAGCAGCCCTTACAGGGGTATCTACGAGCAGTACTTC.